The clone carrying this T cell receptor (beta chain) was observed once. Measured with immunoSEQ multiplex PCR; TCRdb has only the in-frame clones, and not every one. Of around 67,000 clones listed, about 83% were seen once; the top ten hold roughly 4.4%. This sample is part of a study of a mutant IDH1 vaccine in newly diagnosed glioma. Time point described: baseline, week 1 (first vaccination visit). The treatment denotes: pre-vaccination baseline after standard-of-care therapy. This TCR derives from a woman between 18 and 29 years old with glioma. Some clones in this sample may be carry-over from other donors' samples. This sample comprised peripheral blood mononuclear cells (PBMCs), obtained from a glioma patient treated with radiotherapy, temozolomide or both.

In DNA form, the CDR3 reads TGTGCCAGCAGCAGGTTGAGGGAGGGGCGCAGGGAAAAACTGTTTTTT. This encodes CASSRLREGRREKLFF. This chain uses TRBV7-8 with TRBJ1-4; weak D call: TRBD1 (5 bases). The CDR3 is made up of 16 amino acids. V lost 5 bases to trimming and J lost 8 bases, with 21 bases between them. Germline lookup yields CDR1 SGHVS and CDR2 FQNEAQ.